Many counts were recorded for the clone carrying this TCR beta chain. What it recognizes is unknown. Not a single patient had been given any form of treatment at any point before undergoing thyroid surgery. These data originate in a study of metastatic and nonmetastatic thyroid tumors. Across the whole study: Repertoires from blood and tumor or nodule tissue of malignant and benign thyroid patients were compared. Study results and limitations: It was reported that TCR beta diversity was significantly higher in malignant thyroid tumors than benign nodules, in blood and tumor.

V gave up 3 bases and J gave up 1 base; unmatched junction bases: 6. There are 16 residues in the CDR3. The germline V gene encodes CDR1 LGHNA and CDR2 YNFKEQ. As processed by the authors: In papillary thyroid cancer, a distant-metastasis classifier was built using CDR3 differences across clinicopathological groups. With MiXCR, TCRdb called clones anew from the PCR reads. What appears here as the V and J calls and clone size reflects TCRdb's work, not the paper's. The repertoire has under 35,000 clones, less than 30% of them found once; the top ten carry 14% to 15%. The chain employs TRBV4-2 and TRBJ2-4, with 7 bases aligning to TRBD2. This receptor was identified in a female donor with papillary thyroid cancer or a benign thyroid nodule (not recorded which). Some clones in this sample may be carry-over from other donors' samples. Sequenced material: blood. The CDR3: CASSHLREGAKNIQYF. The CDR3 DNA is TGTGCCAGCAGCCACCTTAGGGAGGGGGCCAAAAACATTCAGTACTTC.